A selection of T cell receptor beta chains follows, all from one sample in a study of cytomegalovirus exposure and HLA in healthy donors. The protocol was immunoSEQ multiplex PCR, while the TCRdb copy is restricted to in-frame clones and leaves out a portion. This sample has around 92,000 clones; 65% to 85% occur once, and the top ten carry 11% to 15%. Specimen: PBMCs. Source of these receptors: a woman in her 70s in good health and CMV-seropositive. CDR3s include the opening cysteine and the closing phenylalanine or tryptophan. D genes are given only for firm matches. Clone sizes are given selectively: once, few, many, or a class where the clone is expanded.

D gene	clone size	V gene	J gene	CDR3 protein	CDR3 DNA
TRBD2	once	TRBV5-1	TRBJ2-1	CASSLASGSYNEQFF	TGCGCCAGCAGCTTGGCTAGCGGGAGCTACAATGAGCAGTTCTTC
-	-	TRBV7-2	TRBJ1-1	CASSPWGLLRANTEAFF	TGTGCCAGCAGCCCCTGGGGGCTTCTGCGGGCGAATACTGAAGCTTTCTTT
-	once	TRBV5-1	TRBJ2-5	CASSLGRGKETQYF	TGCGCCAGCAGCTTGGGACGGGGGAAAGAGACCCAGTACTTC
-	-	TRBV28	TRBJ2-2	CASSPGGSGDTGELFF	TGTGCCAGCAGTCCCGGGGGTAGCGGTGACACCGGGGAGCTGTTTTTT
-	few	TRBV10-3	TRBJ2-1	CAISESDTEQFF	TGTGCCATCAGTGAGTCGGACACCGAGCAGTTCTTC
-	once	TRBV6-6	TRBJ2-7	CASSPGTKDEQYF	TGTGCCAGCAGCCCCGGGACAAAGGACGAGCAGTACTTC
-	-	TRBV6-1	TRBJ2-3	CASSGQVNTDTQYF	TGTGCCAGCAGTGGGCAGGTGAACACAGATACGCAGTATTTT
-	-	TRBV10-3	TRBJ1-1	CAISGPGVNTEAFF	TGTGCCATCTCGGGGCCAGGGGTGAACACTGAAGCTTTCTTT
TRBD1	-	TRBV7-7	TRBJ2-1	CASSPNEGASEQFF	TGTGCTAGCAGCCCAAACGAGGGGGCCAGTGAGCAGTTCTTC
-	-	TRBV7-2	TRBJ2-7	CASSLRYEQYF	TGTGCCAGCAGCTTGAGATACGAGCAGTACTTC
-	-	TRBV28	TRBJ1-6	CASSSPSSYNSPLHF	TGTGCCAGCAGTTCTCCGAGCTCCTATAATTCACCCCTCCACTTT
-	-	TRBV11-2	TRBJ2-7	CASSLVLAEQYF	TGTGCCAGCAGCTTAGTTTTGGCAGAGCAGTACTTC
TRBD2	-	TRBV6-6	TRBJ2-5	CATSGGISKTQYF	TGTGCCACCTCGGGGGGGATTAGTAAGACCCAGTACTTC
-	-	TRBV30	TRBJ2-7	CAWSDRLPYEQYF	TGTGCCTGGAGTGACAGGTTGCCCTACGAGCAGTACTTC
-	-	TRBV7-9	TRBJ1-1	CASSRETREAFF	TGTGCCAGCAGCCGGGAGACCCGTGAAGCTTTCTTT
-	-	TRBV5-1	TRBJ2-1	CASSLGTVYNEQFF	TGCGCCAGCAGCTTGGGGACAGTCTACAATGAGCAGTTCTTC
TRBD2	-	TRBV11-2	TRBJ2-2	CASFGGDTGELFF	TGTGCCAGCTTTGGGGGGGACACCGGGGAGCTGTTTTTT
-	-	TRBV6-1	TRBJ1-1	CASMRGKSTEAFF	TGTGCCAGCATGCGGGGTAAGAGCACTGAAGCTTTCTTT
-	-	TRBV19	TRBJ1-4	CASSPRINEKLFF	TGTGCCAGCTCCCCGCGAATCAATGAAAAACTGTTTTTT
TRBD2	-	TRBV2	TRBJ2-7	CASKVAGSSYEQYF	TGTGCCAGCAAAGTAGCGGGGAGCTCCTACGAGCAGTACTTC
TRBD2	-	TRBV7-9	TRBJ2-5	CASSPGRLAGGPEETQYF	TGTGCCAGCAGCCCCGGGCGACTAGCGGGGGGGCCTGAAGAGACCCAGTACTTC
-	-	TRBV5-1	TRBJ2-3	CASSLRLSKGTDTQYF	TGCGCCAGCAGCCTCCGACTATCTAAGGGCACAGATACGCAGTATTTT
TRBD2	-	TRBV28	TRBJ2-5	CASIAGPDRTQYF	TGTGCCAGCATAGCGGGCCCGGATCGGACCCAGTACTTC
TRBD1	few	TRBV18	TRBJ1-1	CASSFGQVNTEAFF	TGTGCCAGCTCGTTCGGACAGGTGAACACTGAAGCTTTCTTT
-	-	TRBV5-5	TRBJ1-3	CASSLGVFRGRSSGNTIYF	TGTGCCAGCAGCTTGGGAGTTTTTAGGGGCCGGAGCTCTGGAAACACCATATATTTT
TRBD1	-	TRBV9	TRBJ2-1	CASSPTPGTAYNEQFF	TGTGCCAGCAGCCCAACCCCAGGGACAGCCTACAATGAGCAGTTCTTC
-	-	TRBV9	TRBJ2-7	CASSGPGSTYEQYF	TGTGCCAGCAGCGGCCCGGGGTCCACCTACGAGCAGTACTTC
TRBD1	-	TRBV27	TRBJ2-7	CASSARVRFGESRTGLYEQYF	TGTGCCAGCAGTGCGAGGGTTCGGTTTGGAGAATCCCGGACAGGGCTCTACGAGCAGTACTTC
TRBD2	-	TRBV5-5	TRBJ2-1	CASSYPGRAKGNEQFF	TGTGCCAGCAGCTACCCAGGGAGGGCCAAGGGGAATGAGCAGTTCTTC
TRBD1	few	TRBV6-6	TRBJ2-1	CASSYSPGTVNEQFF	TGTGCCAGCAGTTACAGCCCCGGGACAGTAAATGAGCAGTTCTTC
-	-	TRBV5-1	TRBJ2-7	CASTRSGTSYEQYF	TGCGCCAGCACTCGCTCCGGGACAAGCTACGAGCAGTACTTC
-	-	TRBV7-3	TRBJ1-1	CASSRGGRAEAFF	TGTGCCAGCAGCAGAGGGGGTCGGGCTGAAGCTTTCTTT
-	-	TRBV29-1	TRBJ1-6	CSSPLRSSYNSPLHF	TGCAGCTCCCCTTTAAGGAGCTCCTATAATTCACCCCTCCACTTT
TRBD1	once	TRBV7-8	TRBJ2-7	CASSLGSYRGRILSYEQYF	TGTGCCAGCAGCTTAGGATCGTACAGGGGGCGTATACTCTCCTACGAGCAGTACTTC
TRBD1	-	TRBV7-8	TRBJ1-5	CASSLALQGQQPQHF	TGTGCCAGCAGCTTAGCCCTACAGGGGCAACAGCCCCAGCATTTT
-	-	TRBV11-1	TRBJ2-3	CASSFTGRTDSTDTQYF	TGTGCCAGCAGCTTCACAGGGCGTACAGATAGCACAGATACGCAGTATTTT
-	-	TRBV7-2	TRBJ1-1	CASSLEGGEAFF	TGTGCCAGCAGCTTGGAAGGGGGTGAAGCTTTCTTT
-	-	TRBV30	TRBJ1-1	CAWARGGRGTEAFF	TGTGCCTGGGCCCGGGGGGGAAGAGGTACTGAAGCTTTCTTT
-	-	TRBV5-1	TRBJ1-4	CASSPQGSADEKLFF	TGCGCCAGCAGCCCCCAGGGTTCTGCTGATGAAAAACTGTTTTTT
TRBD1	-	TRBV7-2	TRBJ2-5	CASSWRGQGQETQYF	TGTGCCAGCAGCTGGAGGGGACAGGGGCAAGAGACCCAGTACTTC